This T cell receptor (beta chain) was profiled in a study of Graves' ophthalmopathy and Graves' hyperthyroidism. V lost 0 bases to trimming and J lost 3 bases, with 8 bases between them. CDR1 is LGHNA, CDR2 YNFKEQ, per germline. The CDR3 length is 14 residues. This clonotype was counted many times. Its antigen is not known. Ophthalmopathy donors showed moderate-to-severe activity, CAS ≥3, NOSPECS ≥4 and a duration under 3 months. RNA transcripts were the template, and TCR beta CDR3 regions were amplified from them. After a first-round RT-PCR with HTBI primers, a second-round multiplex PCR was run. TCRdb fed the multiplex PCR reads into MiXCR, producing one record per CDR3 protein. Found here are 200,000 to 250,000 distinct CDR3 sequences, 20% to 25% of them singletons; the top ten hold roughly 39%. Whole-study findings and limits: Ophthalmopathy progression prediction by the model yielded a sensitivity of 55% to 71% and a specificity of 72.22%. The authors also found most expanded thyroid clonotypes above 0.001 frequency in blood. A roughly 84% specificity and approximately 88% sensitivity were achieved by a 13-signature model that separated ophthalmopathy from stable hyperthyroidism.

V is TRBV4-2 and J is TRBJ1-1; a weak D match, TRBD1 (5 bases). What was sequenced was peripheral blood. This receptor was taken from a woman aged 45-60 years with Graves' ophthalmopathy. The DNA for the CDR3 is TGTGCCAGCAGCCAAGATAGCAGGGACACTGAAGCTTTCTTT. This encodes CASSQDSRDTEAFF.